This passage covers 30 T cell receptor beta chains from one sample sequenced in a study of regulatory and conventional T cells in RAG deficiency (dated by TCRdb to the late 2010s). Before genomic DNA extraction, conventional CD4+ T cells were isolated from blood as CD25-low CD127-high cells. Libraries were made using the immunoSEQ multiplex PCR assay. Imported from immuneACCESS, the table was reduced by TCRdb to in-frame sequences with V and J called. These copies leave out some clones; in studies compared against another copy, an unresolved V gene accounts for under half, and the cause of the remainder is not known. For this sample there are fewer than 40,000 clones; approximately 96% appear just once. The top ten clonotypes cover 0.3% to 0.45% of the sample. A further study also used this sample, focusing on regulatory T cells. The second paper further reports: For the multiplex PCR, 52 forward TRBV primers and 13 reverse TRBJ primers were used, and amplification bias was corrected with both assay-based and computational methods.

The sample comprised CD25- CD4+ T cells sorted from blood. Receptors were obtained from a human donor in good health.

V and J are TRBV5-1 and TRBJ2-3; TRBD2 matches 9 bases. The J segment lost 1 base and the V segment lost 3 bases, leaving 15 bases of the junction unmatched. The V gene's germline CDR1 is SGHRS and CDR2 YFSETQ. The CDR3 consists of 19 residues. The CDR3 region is CASSYWPIFSGSGTDTQYF. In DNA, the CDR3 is TGCGCCAGCAGCTATTGGCCCATTTTTAGCGGGAGTGGCACAGATACGCAGTATTTT.

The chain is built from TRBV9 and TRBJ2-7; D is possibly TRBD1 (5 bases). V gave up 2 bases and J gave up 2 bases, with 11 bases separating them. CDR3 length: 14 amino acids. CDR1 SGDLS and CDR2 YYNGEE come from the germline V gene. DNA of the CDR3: TGTGCCAGCAGCGTCGGACACGGTCCCTACGAGCAGTACTTC. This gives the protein CASSVGHGPYEQYF.

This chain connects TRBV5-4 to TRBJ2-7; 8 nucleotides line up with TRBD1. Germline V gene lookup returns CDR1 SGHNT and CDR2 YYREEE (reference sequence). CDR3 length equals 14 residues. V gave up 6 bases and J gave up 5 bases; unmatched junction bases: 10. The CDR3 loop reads CASNRDRSIHEQYF. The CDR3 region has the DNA TGTGCCAGCAACCGGGACAGGTCGATCCACGAGCAGTACTTC.

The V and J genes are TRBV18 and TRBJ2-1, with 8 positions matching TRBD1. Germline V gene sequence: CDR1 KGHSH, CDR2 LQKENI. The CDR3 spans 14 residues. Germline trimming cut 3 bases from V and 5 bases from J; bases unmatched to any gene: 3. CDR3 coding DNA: TGTGCCAGCTCACCTAAGGACAGGGACAATGAGCAGTTCTTC. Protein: CASSPKDRDNEQFF.

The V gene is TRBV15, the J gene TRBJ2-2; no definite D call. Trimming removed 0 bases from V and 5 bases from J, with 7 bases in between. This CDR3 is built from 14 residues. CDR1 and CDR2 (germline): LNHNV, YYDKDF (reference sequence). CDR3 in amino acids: CATSRDLGTGELFF. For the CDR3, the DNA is TGTGCCACCAGCAGAGATCTCGGGACCGGGGAGCTGTTTTTT.

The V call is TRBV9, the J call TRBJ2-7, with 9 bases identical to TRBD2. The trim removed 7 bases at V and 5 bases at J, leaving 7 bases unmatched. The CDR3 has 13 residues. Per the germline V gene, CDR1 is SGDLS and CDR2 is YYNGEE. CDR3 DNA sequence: TGTGCCAGCCCGGGACTAGCAACCCACGAGCAGTACTTC. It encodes CASPGLATHEQYF.

CDR3 sequence (DNA): TGTGCCAGCTCACCACCTAAGGTGACCAGGCCAAACGAGCAGTACTTC. This encodes CASSPPKVTRPNEQYF. The chain uses TRBV18 and TRBJ2-7; no firm D call. Germline lookup yields CDR1 KGHSH and CDR2 LQKENI. The V end was cut by 0 bases, the J end by 5 bases, with 17 bases between. The CDR3 has 16 residues.

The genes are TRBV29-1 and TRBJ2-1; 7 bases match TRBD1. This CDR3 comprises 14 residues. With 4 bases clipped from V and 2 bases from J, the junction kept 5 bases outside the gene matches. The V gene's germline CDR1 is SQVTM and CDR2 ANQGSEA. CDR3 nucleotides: TGCAGCGTTGGTTGGACAGGCCCCTACAATGAGCAGTTCTTC. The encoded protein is CSVGWTGPYNEQFF.

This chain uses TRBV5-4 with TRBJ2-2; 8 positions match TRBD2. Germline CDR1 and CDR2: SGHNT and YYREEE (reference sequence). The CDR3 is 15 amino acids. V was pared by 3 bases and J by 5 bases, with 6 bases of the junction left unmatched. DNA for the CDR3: TGTGCCAGCAGCTCGGGACTAGTTATTACCGGGGAGCTGTTTTTT. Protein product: CASSSGLVITGELFF.

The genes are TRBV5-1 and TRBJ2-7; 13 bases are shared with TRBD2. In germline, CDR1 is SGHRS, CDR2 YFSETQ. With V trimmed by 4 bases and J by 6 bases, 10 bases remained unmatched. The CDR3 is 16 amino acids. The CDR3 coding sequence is TGCGCCAGCAGCCTAGGCGGGACTAGCGGGAACATCGAGCAGTACTTC. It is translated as CASSLGGTSGNIEQYF.

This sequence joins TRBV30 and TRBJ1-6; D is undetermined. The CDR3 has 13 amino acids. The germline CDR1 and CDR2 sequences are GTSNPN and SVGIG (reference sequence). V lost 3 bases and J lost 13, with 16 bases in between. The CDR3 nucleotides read TGTGCCTGGAGGGAATCAATGGACTTTCCCCTCCACTTT. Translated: CAWRESMDFPLHF.

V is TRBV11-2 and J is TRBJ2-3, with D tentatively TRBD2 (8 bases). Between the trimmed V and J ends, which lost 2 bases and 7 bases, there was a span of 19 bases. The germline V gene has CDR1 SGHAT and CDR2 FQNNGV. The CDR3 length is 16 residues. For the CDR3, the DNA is TGTGCCAGCAGCTTACGTCGGGGACTAGGGGGCTATACGCAGTATTTT. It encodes CASSLRRGLGGYTQYF.

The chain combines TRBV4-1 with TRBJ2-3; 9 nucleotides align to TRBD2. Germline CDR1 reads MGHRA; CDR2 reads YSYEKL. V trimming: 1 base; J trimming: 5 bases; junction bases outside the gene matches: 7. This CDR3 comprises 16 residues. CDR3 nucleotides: TGCGCCAGCAGCCAAGTCGTGCTAGCGGGGCTAGATACGCAGTATTTT. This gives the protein CASSQVVLAGLDTQYF.

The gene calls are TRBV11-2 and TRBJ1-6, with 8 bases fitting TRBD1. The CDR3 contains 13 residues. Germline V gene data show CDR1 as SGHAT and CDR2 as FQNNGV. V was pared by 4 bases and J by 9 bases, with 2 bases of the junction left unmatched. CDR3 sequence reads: CASSSDRASPLHF. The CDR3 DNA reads TGTGCCAGCAGCTCGGACAGGGCTTCACCCCTCCACTTT.

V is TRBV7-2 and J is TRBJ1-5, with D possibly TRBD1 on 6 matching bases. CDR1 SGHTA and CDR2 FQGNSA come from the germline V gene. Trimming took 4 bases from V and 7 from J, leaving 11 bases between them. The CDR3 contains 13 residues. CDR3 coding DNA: TGTGCCAGCAGCTCTTCCAGGGGCCAGCCCCAGCATTTT. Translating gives CASSSSRGQPQHF. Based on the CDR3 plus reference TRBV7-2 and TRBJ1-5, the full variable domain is GAGVSQSPSNKVTEKGKDVELRCDPISGHTALYWYRQSLGQGLEFLIYFQGNSAPDKSGLPSDRFSAERTGGSVSTLTIQRTQQEDSAVYLCASSSSRGQPQHFGDGTRLSIL.

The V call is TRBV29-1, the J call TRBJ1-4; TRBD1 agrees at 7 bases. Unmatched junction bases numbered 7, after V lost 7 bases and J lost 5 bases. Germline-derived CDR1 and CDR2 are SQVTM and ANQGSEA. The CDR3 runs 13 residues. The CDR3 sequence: CSGLQGLNEKLFF. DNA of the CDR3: TGCAGCGGTCTACAGGGGCTGAATGAAAAACTGTTTTTT.

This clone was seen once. For the CDR3, the DNA is TGTGCCAGCAGCCGGGGACAGCGAGGTCCGGGGACTGAAGCTTTCTTT. Encoded protein: CASSRGQRGPGTEAFF. The chain joins TRBV14 to TRBJ1-1, with 7 bases lining up with TRBD1. In germline, CDR1 is SGHDN, CDR2 FVKESK. Losses at the gene ends were 4 bases for V and 5 bases for J; bases not matched to a gene: 13. CDR3 length: 16 amino acids.

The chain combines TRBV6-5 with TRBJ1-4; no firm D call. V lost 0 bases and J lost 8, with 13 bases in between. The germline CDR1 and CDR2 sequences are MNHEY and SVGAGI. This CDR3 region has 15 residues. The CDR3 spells CASSYSQAPGEKLFF. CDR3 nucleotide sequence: TGTGCCAGCAGTTACTCCCAGGCACCGGGGGAAAAACTGTTTTTT.

The CDR3 protein is CASSSTRGYEQYF. As DNA, the CDR3 is TGTGCCAGCAGCTCGACCAGGGGCTACGAGCAGTACTTC. This chain uses TRBV5-5 with TRBJ2-7; a possible D gene is TRBD1 (6 bases). The CDR3 has 13 residues. Germline lookup yields CDR1 SGHKS and CDR2 YYEKEE (reference sequence). V was cut by 3 bases and J by 3 bases, with 10 bases left in between.

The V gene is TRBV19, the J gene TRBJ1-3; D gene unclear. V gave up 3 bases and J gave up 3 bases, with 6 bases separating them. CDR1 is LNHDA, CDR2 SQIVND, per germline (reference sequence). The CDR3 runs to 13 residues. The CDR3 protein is CASSMGHGNTIYF. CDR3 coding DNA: TGTGCCAGTAGTATGGGCCATGGAAACACCATATATTTT.

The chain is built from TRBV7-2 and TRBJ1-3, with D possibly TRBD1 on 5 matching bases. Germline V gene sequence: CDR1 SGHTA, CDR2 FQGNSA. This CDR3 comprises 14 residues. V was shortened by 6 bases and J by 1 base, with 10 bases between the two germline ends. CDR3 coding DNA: TGTGCCAGCAGTTTCGCAGGGTCTGGAAACACCATATATTTT. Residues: CASSFAGSGNTIYF.

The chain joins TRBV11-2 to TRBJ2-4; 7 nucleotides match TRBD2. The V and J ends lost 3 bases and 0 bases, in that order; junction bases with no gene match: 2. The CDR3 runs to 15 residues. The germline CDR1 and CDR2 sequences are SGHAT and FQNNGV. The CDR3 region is CASSFGGVAKNIQYF. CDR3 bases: TGTGCCAGCAGCTTTGGGGGGGTAGCCAAAAACATTCAGTACTTC.

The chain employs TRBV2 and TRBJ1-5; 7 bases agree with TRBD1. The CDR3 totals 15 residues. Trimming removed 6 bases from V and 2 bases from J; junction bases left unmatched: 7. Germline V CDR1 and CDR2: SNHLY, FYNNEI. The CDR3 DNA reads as TGTGCCAGCAGATTAAGGACAGGCGGCAATCAGCCCCAGCATTTT. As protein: CASRLRTGGNQPQHF.

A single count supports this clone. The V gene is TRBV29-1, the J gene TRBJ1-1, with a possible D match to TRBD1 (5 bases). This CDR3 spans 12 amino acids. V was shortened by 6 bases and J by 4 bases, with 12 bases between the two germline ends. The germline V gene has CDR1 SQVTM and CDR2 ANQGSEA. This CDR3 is CSVWTDITEAFF. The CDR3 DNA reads TGCAGCGTATGGACGGACATCACTGAAGCTTTCTTT.

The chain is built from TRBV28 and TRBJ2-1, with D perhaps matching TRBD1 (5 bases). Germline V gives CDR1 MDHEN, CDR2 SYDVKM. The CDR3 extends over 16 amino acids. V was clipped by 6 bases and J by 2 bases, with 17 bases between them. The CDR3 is CASRGLTETTYNEQFF. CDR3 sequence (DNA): TGTGCCAGCAGGGGGCTGACGGAGACAACCTACAATGAGCAGTTCTTC.

The CDR3 is CASSLNSNTEAFF. In nucleotides, the CDR3 is TGCGCCAGCAGCTTGAACAGCAACACTGAAGCTTTCTTT. The rearrangement uses TRBV5-1 and TRBJ1-1; D unclear. Germline loops: CDR1 SGHRS, CDR2 YFSETQ. This CDR3 is 13 amino acids long. Deletions cut 1 base from V and 2 bases from J, with 6 bases between.

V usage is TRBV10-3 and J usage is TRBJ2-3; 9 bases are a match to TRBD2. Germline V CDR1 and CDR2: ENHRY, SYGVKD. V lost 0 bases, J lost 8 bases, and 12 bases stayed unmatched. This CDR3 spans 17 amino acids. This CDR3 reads CAISESLAGMGPGTQYF. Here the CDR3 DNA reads TGTGCCATCAGTGAGTCGCTAGCGGGGATGGGCCCAGGTACGCAGTATTTT.

The CDR3 sequence: CASGLAGSYEQYF. CDR3 coding DNA: TGTGCCAGCGGATTAGCGGGCTCCTACGAGCAGTACTTC. The chain combines TRBV12-1 with TRBJ2-7; the DNA was not compared with TRBD2, the D call given in the table. TRBV12-1 is a recognized pseudogene. This CDR3 has 13 residues.

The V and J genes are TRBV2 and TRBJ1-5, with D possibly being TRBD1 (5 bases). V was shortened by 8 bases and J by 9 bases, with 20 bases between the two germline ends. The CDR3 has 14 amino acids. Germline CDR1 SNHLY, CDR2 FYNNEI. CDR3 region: CASGIGTRAGPQHF. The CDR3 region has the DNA TGTGCCAGCGGTATCGGGACCAGAGCGGGGCCCCAGCATTTT. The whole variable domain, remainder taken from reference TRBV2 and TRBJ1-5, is EPEVTQTPSHQVTQMGQEVILRCVPISNHLYFYWYRQILGQKVEFLVSFYNNEISEKSEIFDDQFSVERPDGSNFTLKIRSTKLEDSAMYFCASGIGTRAGPQHFGDGTRLSIL.

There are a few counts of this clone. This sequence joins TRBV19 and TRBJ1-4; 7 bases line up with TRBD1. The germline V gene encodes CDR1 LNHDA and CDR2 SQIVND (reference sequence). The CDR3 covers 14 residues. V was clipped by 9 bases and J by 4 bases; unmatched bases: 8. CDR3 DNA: TGTGCCAGCCCGAACGGGACAGTTAATGAAAAACTGTTTTTT. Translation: CASPNGTVNEKLFF. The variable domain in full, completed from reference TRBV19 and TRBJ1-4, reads DGGITQSPKYLFRKEGQNVTLSCEQNLNHDAMYWYRQDPGQGLRLIYYSQIVNDFQKGDIAEGYSVSREKKESFPLTVTSAQKNPTAFYLCASPNGTVNEKLFFGSGTQLSVL.